This T cell receptor (beta chain) stems from a study of cytomegalovirus exposure and HLA in healthy donors. Findings and caveats of the study: The study carried out a later analysis of TCR beta sequences. It associated approximately 17,000 of them with specific HLA alleles at a false discovery rate of 0.05. In vitro data verified three CMV-associated chains as specific for CMV antigens. Certain sequence variants were highly shared and formed a cluster, and this cluster was likely a sequencing artifact. Most TCR beta V segments were productive about 90% or about 30% of the time in an earlier analysis.

Germline V lookup: CDR1 MNHNS, CDR2 SASEGT. V lost 7 bases to trimming and J lost 8 bases, with 15 bases between them. This CDR3 has 14 residues. 13 Jbeta primers and 60 Vbeta primers were used for the PCR. Assay: immunoSEQ multiplex PCR; the TCRdb copy retains only in-frame clones and omits some. The sample has about 180,000 clones, around four fifths seen once. With respect to this clone: The target antigen is unknown.

This clonotype originated in a man between 25 and 39 years old in good health and CMV-seronegative. This chain connects TRBV6-1 to TRBJ1-6, with D uncertain. The specimen was PBMCs. The DNA for the CDR3 is TGTGCCAGCAATGCCTTTAGCGGGGATTCACCCCTCCACTTT. Encoded protein: CASNAFSGDSPLHF.